This TCR beta chain was captured in a study of shared clonotypes between healthy human individuals. The repertoire was sequenced with immunoSEQ multiplex PCR; TCRdb's copy has only in-frame clones and lacks some. The sample carries about 1 million clones, around four fifths recorded once. The ends were cut back, 4 bases at V and 2 bases at J, with 18 bases in the middle. This CDR3 is 16 amino acids long. Germline V gives CDR1 SGHNT, CDR2 YYREEE (reference sequence). This clonotype was sampled from a man aged 18 to 30 in good health. Input material: memory CD4+ T cells sorted from blood. Indicated subset: CD45RA-negative fraction. J is TRBJ2-5 and V is TRBV5-4; D perhaps matches TRBD2 (6 bases). The CDR3 nucleotides read TGTGCCAGCAGCAGTCGGGACTCCATAGTTCAAGAGACCCAGTACTTC. Amino acid sequence: CASSSRDSIVQETQYF. The full variable domain, its missing parts supplied by reference TRBV5-4 and TRBJ2-5, is ETGVTQSPTHLIKTRGQQVTLRCSSQSGHNTVSWYQQALGQGPQFIFQYYREEENGRGNFPPRFSGLQFPNYSSELNVNALELDDSALYLCASSSRDSIVQETQYFGPGTRLLVL.